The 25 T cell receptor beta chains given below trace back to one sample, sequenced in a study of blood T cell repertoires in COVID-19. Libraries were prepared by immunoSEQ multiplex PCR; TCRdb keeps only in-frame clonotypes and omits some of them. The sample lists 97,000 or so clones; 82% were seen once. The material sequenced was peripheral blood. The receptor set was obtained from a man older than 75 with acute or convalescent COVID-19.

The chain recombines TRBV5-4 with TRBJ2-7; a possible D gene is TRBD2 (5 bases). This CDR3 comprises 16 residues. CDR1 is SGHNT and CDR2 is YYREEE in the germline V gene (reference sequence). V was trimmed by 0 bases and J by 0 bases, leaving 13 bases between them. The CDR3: CASSLARGASSYEQYF. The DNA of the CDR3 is TGTGCCAGCAGCTTGGCCCGGGGAGCTAGCTCCTACGAGCAGTACTTC.

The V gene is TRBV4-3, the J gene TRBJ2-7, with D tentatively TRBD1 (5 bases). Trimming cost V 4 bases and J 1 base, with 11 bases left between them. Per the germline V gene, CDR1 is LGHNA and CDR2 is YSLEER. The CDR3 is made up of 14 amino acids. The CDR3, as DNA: TGCGCCAGCAGCCCTACAGGTGGGTCCTACGAGCAGTACTTC. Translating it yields CASSPTGGSYEQYF.

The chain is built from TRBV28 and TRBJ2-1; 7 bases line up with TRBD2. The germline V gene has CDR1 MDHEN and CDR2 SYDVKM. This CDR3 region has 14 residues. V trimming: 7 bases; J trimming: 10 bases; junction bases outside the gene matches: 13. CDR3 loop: CASMEGGPRVEQFF. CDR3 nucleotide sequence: TGTGCCAGCATGGAGGGAGGGCCCCGAGTGGAGCAGTTCTTC.

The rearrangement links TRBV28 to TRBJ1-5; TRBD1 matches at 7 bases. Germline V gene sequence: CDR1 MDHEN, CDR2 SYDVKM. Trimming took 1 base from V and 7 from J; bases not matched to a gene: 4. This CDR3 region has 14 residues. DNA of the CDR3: TGTGCCAGCAGTTTATTAGGGGGCGGACAGCCCCAGCATTTT. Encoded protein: CASSLLGGGQPQHF.

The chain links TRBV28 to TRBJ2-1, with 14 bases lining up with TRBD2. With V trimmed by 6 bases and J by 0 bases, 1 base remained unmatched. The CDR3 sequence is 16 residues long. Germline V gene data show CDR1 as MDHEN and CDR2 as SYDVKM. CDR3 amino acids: CASRGTSGSSYNEQFF. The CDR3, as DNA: TGTGCCAGCAGAGGGACTAGCGGGAGCTCCTACAATGAGCAGTTCTTC.

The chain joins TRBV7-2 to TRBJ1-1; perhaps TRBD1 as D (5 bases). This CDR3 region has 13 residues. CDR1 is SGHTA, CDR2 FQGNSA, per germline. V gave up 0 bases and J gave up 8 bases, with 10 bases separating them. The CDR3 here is CASSLAERTEAFF. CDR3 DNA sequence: TGTGCCAGCAGCTTAGCGGAAAGGACAGAAGCTTTCTTT.

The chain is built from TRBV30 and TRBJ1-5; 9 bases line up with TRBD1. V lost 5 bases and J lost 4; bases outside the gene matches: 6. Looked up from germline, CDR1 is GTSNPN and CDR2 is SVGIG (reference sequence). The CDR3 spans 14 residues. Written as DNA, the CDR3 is TGTGCCTGGGGGGACAGGGCCAATAATCAGCCCCAGCATTTT. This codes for CAWGDRANNQPQHF.

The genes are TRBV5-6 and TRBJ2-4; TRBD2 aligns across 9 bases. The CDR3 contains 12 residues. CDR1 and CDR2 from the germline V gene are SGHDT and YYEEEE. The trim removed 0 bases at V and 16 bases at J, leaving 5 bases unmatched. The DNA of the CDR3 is TGTGCCAGCAGCTTGGCCCTAGCGGGGAACTACTTC. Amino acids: CASSLALAGNYF.

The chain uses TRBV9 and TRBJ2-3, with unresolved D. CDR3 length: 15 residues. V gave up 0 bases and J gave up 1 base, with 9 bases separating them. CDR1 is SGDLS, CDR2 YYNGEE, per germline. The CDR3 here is CASSVDLAGTDTQYF. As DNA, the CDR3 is TGTGCCAGCAGCGTAGACCTCGCAGGCACAGATACGCAGTATTTT.

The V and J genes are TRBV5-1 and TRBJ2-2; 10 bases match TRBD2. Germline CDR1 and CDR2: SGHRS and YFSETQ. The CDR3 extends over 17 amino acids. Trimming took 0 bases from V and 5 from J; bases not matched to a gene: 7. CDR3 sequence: CASSLVLAGADTGELFF. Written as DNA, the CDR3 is TGCGCCAGCAGCTTGGTCCTAGCGGGGGCGGATACCGGGGAGCTGTTTTTT.

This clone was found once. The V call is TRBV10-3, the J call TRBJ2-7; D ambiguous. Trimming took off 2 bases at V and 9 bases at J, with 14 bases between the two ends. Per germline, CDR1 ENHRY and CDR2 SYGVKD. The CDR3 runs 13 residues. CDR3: CAISESLAAWQYF. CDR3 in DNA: TGTGCCATCAGTGAGAGTTTGGCGGCGTGGCAGTACTTC.

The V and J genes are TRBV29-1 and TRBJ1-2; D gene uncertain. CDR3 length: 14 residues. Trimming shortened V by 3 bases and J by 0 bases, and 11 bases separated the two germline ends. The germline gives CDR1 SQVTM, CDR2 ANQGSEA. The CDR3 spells CSVERRTPNYGYTF. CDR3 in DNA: TGCAGCGTTGAGAGGAGGACTCCTAACTATGGCTACACCTTC.

The CDR3 here is CASSMRRDGELFF. The CDR3 region has the DNA TGTGCCAGTAGTATGCGGAGGGACGGGGAGCTGTTTTTT. The chain links TRBV19 to TRBJ2-2, with D maybe TRBD2 (6 bases). Germline V gene data show CDR1 as LNHDA and CDR2 as SQIVND (reference sequence). Trimming stripped 3 bases from V and 7 bases from J, with 9 bases between. The CDR3 spans 13 residues.

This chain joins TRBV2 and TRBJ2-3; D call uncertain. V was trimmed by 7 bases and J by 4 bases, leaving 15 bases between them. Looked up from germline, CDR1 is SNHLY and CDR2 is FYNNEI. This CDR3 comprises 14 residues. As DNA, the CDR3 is TGTGCCAGCAAAGTATTTACCCTACCAGATACGCAGTATTTT. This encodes CASKVFTLPDTQYF.

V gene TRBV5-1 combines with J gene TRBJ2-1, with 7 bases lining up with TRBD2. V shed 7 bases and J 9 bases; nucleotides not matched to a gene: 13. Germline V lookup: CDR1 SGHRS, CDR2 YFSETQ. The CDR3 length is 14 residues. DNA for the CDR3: TGCGCCAGCGTATCCGGCGGGGGAGAAGGTGAGCAGTTCTTC. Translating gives CASVSGGGEGEQFF.

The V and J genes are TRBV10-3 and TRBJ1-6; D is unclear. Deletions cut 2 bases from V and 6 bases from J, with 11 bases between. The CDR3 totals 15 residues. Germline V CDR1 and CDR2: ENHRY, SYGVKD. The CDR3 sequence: CAISERLTSNSPLHF. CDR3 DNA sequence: TGTGCCATCAGTGAGCGACTTACAAGTAATTCACCCCTCCACTTT.

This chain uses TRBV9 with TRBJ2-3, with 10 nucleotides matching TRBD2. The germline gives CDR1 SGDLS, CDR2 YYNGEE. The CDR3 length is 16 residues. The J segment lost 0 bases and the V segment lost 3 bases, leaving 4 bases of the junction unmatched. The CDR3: CASSGTSGISTDTQYF. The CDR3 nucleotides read TGTGCCAGCAGCGGGACTAGCGGAATTAGCACAGATACGCAGTATTTT.

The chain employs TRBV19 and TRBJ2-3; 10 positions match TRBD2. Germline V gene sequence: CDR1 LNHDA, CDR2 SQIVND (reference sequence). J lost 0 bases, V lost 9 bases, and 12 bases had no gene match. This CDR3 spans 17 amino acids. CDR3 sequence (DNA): TGTGCCAGCAGGAAAGGGAGCGGGGGGGGGAGCACAGATACGCAGTATTTT. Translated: CASRKGSGGGSTDTQYF. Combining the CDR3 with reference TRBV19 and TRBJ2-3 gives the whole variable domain DGGITQSPKYLFRKEGQNVTLSCEQNLNHDAMYWYRQDPGQGLRLIYYSQIVNDFQKGDIAEGYSVSREKKESFPLTVTSAQKNPTAFYLCASRKGSGGGSTDTQYFGPGTRLTVL.

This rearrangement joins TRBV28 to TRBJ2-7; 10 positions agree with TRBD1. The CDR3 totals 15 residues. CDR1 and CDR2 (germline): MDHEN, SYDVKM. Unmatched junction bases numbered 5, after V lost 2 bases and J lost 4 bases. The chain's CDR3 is CASSLLGTGVYEQYF. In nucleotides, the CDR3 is TGTGCCAGCAGTTTACTTGGGACAGGGGTGTACGAGCAGTACTTC.

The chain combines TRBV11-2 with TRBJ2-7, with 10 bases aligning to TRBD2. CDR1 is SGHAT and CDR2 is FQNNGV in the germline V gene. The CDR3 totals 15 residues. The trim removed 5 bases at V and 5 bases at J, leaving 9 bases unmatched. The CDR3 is CASSRAGGFRDEQYF. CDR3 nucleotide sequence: TGTGCCAGCAGCCGAGCGGGAGGGTTCCGCGACGAGCAGTACTTC.

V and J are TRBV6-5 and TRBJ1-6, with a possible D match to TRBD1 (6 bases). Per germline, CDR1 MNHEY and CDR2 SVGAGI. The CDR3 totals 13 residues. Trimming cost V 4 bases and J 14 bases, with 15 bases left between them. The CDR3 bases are TGTGCCAGCAGTTCCCCCACAGGGAGCACCCTCCACTTT. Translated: CASSSPTGSTLHF.

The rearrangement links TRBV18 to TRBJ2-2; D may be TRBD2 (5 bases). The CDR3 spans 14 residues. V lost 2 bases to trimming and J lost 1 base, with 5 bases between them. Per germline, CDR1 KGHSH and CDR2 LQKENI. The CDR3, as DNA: TGTGCCAGCTCACCAGGAGGGAACACCGGGGAGCTGTTTTTT. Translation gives CASSPGGNTGELFF.

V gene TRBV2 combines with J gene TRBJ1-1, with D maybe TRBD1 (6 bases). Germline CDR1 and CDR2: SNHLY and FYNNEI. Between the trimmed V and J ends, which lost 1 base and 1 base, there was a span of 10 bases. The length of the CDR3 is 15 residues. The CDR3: CASSEVGRGNTEAFF. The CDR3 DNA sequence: TGTGCCAGCAGTGAAGTTGGCAGGGGGAACACTGAAGCTTTCTTT.

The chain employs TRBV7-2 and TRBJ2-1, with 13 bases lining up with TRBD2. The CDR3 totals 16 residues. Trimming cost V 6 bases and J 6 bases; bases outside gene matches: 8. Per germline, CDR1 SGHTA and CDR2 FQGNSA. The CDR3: CASSFAGTSGANEQFF. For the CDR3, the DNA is TGTGCCAGCAGTTTTGCCGGGACTAGCGGGGCCAATGAGCAGTTCTTC.

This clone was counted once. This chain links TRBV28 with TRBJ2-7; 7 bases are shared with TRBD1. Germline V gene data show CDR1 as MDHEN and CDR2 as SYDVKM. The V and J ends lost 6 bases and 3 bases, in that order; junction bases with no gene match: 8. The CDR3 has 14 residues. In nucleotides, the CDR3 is TGTGCCAGCAGCCCCAGGGGGACGAGCTACGAGCAGTACTTC. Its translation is CASSPRGTSYEQYF.